This TCR beta chain was profiled in a study of control samples from healthy donors and cancer patients. Data came from immunoSEQ multiplex PCR; TCRdb stores just in-frame clones and leaves some out. The sample holds about 170,000 clones, just under 95% seen once. The clonotype originates from a woman aged 60-75 years in good health. The specimen sequenced was blood.

Here the CDR3 reads CATSRDKEPGNTIYF. The CDR3 DNA reads as TGTGCCACCAGCAGAGATAAAGAACCTGGAAACACCATATATTTT. The chain recombines TRBV15 with TRBJ1-3; D is unclear. CDR1 LNHNV and CDR2 YYDKDF come from the germline V gene (reference sequence). The ends were cut back, 0 bases at V and 2 bases at J, with 8 bases in the middle. This CDR3 is built from 15 residues.